Presented here are 5 T cell receptor beta chains from one specimen sequenced in a study of regulatory T cells in long-lasting Graves disease. The time point denotes: persistent/refractory GD, antithyroid drugs over 5 years with positive TRAb. Construction of the TCR library relied on RNA isolated from PBMCs. Assembly of TCR beta libraries relied on iRepertoire HTBI primers together with Arm-PCR of CDR3 regions. TCRdb analysed the multiplex PCR reads with MiXCR anew, one entry per CDR3 protein. The table has 350,000 to 450,000 distinct CDR3 sequences, roughly 24% seen once. Sample: peripheral blood mononuclear cells (PBMCs), taken when the disease was refractory, from a patient treated with antithyroid drugs. Source of these receptors: a woman in her thirties or forties with Graves disease.

The rearrangement links TRBV20-1 to TRBJ2-7, with D possibly being TRBD1 (6 bases). Germline assignment: CDR1 DFQATT and CDR2 SNEGSKA (reference sequence). Deletions cut 3 bases from V and 9 bases from J, with 9 bases between. This CDR3 has 10 amino acids. As DNA, the CDR3 is TGCAGTGCTAGCGCGACAGGGCAGTACTTC. It translates to CSASATGQYF.

The V and J genes are TRBV29-1 and TRBJ1-2; D is ambiguous. CDR3 length: 15 amino acids. Trimming removed 0 bases at V and 4 bases at J, with 15 bases between. Germline CDR1 reads SQVTM; CDR2 reads ANQGSEA. The CDR3 region is CSVEDSFRWVYGYTF. DNA of the CDR3: TGCAGCGTTGAAGACTCCTTTCGGTGGGTCTATGGCTACACCTTC.

This clonotype has ten or more counts. The rearrangement links TRBV2 to TRBJ1-5; 7 nucleotides agree with TRBD1. Unmatched junction bases numbered 3, after V lost 3 bases and J lost 4 bases. CDR3 size: 14 residues. Germline CDR1 is SNHLY and CDR2 is FYNNEI. The CDR3 region is CASSEAQGNQPQHF. CDR3 nucleotides: TGTGCCAGCAGTGAGGCACAGGGGAATCAGCCCCAGCATTTT.

In regard to this clonotype: A clone one base away is much larger, so this may be a read error. This CDR3 is missing its conserved last phenylalanine or tryptophan, likely due to a read error. The gene calls are TRBV5-1 and TRBJ2-7; TRBD1 aligns across 9 bases. The CDR3 length is 15 residues. The J segment lost 2 bases and the V segment lost 5 bases, leaving 8 bases of the junction unmatched. CDR1 and CDR2 from the germline V gene are SGHRS and YFSETQ. CDR3 DNA sequence: TGCGCCAGCAGTAAGCGGGACAGGGTCACCTACGAGCAGTACCTC. It yields the protein CASSKRDRVTYEQYL.

The chain has TRBV6-5 and TRBJ1-1; D uncertain. Germline loops: CDR1 MNHEY, CDR2 SVGAGI. Between the trimmed V and J ends, which lost 2 bases and 4 bases, there was a span of 5 bases. CDR3 length equals 12 residues. The CDR3 DNA reads as TGTGCCAGCAGTTACGGTGGCACTGAAGCTTTCTTT. This codes for CASSYGGTEAFF.